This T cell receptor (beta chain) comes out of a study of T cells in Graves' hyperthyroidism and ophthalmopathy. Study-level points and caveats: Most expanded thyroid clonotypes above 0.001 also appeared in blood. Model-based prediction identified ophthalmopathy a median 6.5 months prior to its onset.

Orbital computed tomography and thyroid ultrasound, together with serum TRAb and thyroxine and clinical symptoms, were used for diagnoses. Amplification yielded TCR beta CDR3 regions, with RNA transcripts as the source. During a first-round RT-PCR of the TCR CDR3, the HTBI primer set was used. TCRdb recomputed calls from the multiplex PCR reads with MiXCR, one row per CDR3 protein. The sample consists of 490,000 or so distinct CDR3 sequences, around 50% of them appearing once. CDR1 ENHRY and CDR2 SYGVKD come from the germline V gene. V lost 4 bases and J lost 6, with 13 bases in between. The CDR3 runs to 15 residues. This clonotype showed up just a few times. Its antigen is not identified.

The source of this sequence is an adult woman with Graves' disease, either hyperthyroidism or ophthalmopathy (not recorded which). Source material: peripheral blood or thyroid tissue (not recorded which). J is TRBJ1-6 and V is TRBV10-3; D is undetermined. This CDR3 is CAISAATAGNSPLHF. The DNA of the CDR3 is TGTGCCATCAGTGCGGCGACGGCTGGTAATTCACCCCTCCACTTT.